This T cell receptor beta chain was captured in a study of identical twins. Many counts were recorded for this clonotype. The CDR3 loop spans 14 amino acids. CDR1 is SQVTM, CDR2 ANQGSEA, per germline. Trimming left V 7 bases short and J 0 bases short, with 12 bases between. One entry per CDR3 protein results from TCRdb running MiXCR on the 5' RACE reads. The profile shows some 560,000 distinct CDR3 sequences, roughly 9.9% of them singletons. This sample also appeared in a second study, on yellow fever vaccine responses in identical twins.

This sequence originates from a woman between 18 and 29 years old in good health. The sample comprised PBMCs. The V gene is TRBV29-1, the J gene TRBJ2-2, with D possibly TRBD1 on 6 matching bases. CDR3 nucleotide sequence: TGCAGCGACCCGGACAGAACGAACACCGGGGAGCTGTTTTTT. The encoded protein is CSDPDRTNTGELFF.